The 8 T cell receptor beta chains given below trace back to one sample, sequenced in a study of blood T cells in healthy people across ages. It was with a sample-barcoded 5' primer and a J-beta primer mix that a second PCR of roughly 7 to 11 cycles was run. TCRdb fed the 5' RACE reads into MiXCR, producing one record per CDR3 protein. This sample has roughly 720,000 distinct CDR3 sequences; about 53% occur once, and the top ten carry around 40%. Input material: blood. Receptor source: an elderly man in good health.

The gene calls are TRBV14 and TRBJ2-3, with no clear D. Trimming shortened V by 4 bases and J by 14 bases, and 19 bases separated the two germline ends. The CDR3 loop spans 13 amino acids. Germline loops: CDR1 SGHDN, CDR2 FVKESK. The CDR3 here is CASSPLVHRYAYF. DNA of the CDR3: TGTGCCAGCAGCCCCCTCGTACACAGATACGCGTATTTT.

This clonotype has more than one count but fewer than ten. The chain joins TRBV27 to TRBJ2-5; perhaps D is TRBD1 or TRBD2 (5 bases each). V was trimmed by 2 bases and J by 4 bases, leaving 11 bases between them. The germline gives CDR1 MNHEY, CDR2 SMNVEV (reference sequence). This CDR3 spans 14 amino acids. As DNA, the CDR3 is TGTGCCAGCAGTTTAAATGGGGGTTTAGAGACCCAGTACTTC. Protein product: CASSLNGGLETQYF.

The chain couples TRBV6-1 to TRBJ2-2, with 7 nucleotides matching TRBD2. This CDR3 is built from 16 residues. V shed 4 bases and J 5 bases; nucleotides not matched to a gene: 10. CDR1 and CDR2 from the germline V gene are MNHNS and SASEGT. The CDR3, as DNA: TGTGCCAGCAGTGCCGGGGGGTGGAGTGGGACCGGGGAGCTGTTTTTT. Translation gives CASSAGGWSGTGELFF.

This clonotype has just a few counts. CDR3 protein: CASSSGTGHYGYTF. The DNA for the CDR3 is TGTGCCAGCAGTTCTGGGACAGGGCACTATGGCTACACCTTC. The chain joins TRBV27 to TRBJ1-2; 9 bases map to TRBD1. The trim removed 4 bases at V and 3 bases at J, leaving 3 bases unmatched. The germline CDR1 and CDR2 sequences are MNHEY and SMNVEV (reference sequence). The CDR3 spans 14 residues.

This sequence joins TRBV10-3 and TRBJ2-5; 13 bases agree with TRBD2. CDR1 and CDR2 (germline): ENHRY, SYGVKD. The CDR3 extends over 20 amino acids. Trimming removed 0 bases from V and 11 bases from J; junction bases left unmatched: 21. The CDR3 spells CAISESGDRTSGSLYNEQYF. The CDR3, as DNA: TGTGCCATCAGTGAGTCGGGGGACAGGACTAGCGGGAGTCTCTACAATGAGCAGTACTTC.

V and J are TRBV6-1 and TRBJ2-3, with D unclear. This CDR3 has 13 amino acids. Germline values: CDR1 MNHNS, CDR2 SASEGT. Trimming removed 7 bases from V and 14 bases from J, with 22 bases in between. The CDR3 nucleotides are TGTGCCAGCACCGCCGGTCCGCACAGATACGCGTATTTT. This translates into CASTAGPHRYAYF.

The chain combines TRBV10-3 with TRBJ2-5; D perhaps matches TRBD2 (6 bases). The V and J ends lost 6 bases and 2 bases respectively, with 13 bases between them. The V gene's germline CDR1 is ENHRY and CDR2 SYGVKD. The CDR3 sequence is 14 residues long. The CDR3 DNA is TGTGCCATCAGCCCACTAGCTTTTCAAGAGACCCAGTACTTC. Residues: CAISPLAFQETQYF.

This rearrangement joins TRBV27 to TRBJ1-2; D is unclear. This CDR3 region has 16 residues. V lost 5 bases and J lost 2, with 18 bases in between. In germline, CDR1 is MNHEY, CDR2 SMNVEV (reference sequence). The CDR3 bases are TGTGCCAGCAGTCCTCGTGACACAAGAACCAACTATGGCTACACCTTC. Translation: CASSPRDTRTNYGYTF.